Listed below are T cell receptor beta chains from one sample, sequenced in a study of blood T cell repertoires in COVID-19. Produced via immunoSEQ multiplex PCR; TCRdb's table is partial and in-frame only. The data show about 78,000 clones, about four fifths seen once. The sequenced sample was peripheral blood. These receptors came from a man aged 50-60 years with acute or convalescent COVID-19. Each CDR3 is given with its conserved first and last residue. The D gene is left open where the match is weak. The size entry is marked missing in some rows and otherwise reads once, few, many or a size class.

d_gene: .
j_gene: TRBJ1-2
abundance: .
v_gene: TRBV4-1
CDR3aa: CASSQEPGTLYGYTF
CDR3nt: TGCGCCAGCAGCCAGGAACCCGGGACACTTTATGGCTACACCTTC

d_gene: TRBD2
j_gene: TRBJ2-1
abundance: .
v_gene: TRBV11-2
CDR3aa: CASSLPAGGPRNNEQFF
CDR3nt: TGTGCCAGCAGCTTACCAGCGGGAGGGCCGAGAAACAATGAGCAGTTCTTC

d_gene: TRBD1
j_gene: TRBJ2-3
abundance: .
v_gene: TRBV10-3
CDR3aa: CAIRATGDSTDTQYF
CDR3nt: TGTGCCATCAGGGCAACAGGGGATTCCACAGATACGCAGTATTTT

d_gene: .
j_gene: TRBJ1-1
abundance: .
v_gene: TRBV12-3/TRBV12-4
CDR3aa: CASNDRLNTEAFF
CDR3nt: TGTGCCAGCAACGACAGGTTGAATACTGAAGCTTTCTTT

d_gene: .
j_gene: TRBJ2-7
abundance: .
v_gene: TRBV27
CDR3aa: CASSLLGKGPREYEQYF
CDR3nt: TGTGCCAGCAGTCTACTCGGGAAGGGCCCTAGGGAATACGAGCAGTACTTC

d_gene: TRBD1
j_gene: TRBJ1-6
abundance: .
v_gene: TRBV5-1
CDR3aa: CASSGGTERNSPLHF
CDR3nt: TGCGCCAGCAGCGGGGGGACAGAGAGAAATTCACCCCTCCACTTT

d_gene: .
j_gene: TRBJ2-7
abundance: once
v_gene: TRBV6-5
CDR3aa: CASSYSSTLSYEQYF
CDR3nt: TGTGCCAGCAGTTACTCCTCGACACTCTCCTACGAGCAGTACTTC

d_gene: .
j_gene: TRBJ2-2
abundance: .
v_gene: TRBV6-5
CDR3aa: CASSYSGQNTGELFF
CDR3nt: TGTGCCAGCAGTTACTCGGGACAGAACACCGGGGAGCTGTTTTTT

d_gene: .
j_gene: TRBJ1-1
abundance: .
v_gene: TRBV6-6
CDR3aa: CASSRGGGSTEAFF
CDR3nt: TGTGCCAGCTCCCGCGGGGGCGGGAGCACTGAAGCTTTCTTT

d_gene: .
j_gene: TRBJ2-1
abundance: .
v_gene: TRBV24-1
CDR3aa: CATSAPGTYSYNEQFF
CDR3nt: TGTGCCACCAGTGCGCCAGGGACATATTCCTACAATGAGCAGTTCTTC

d_gene: TRBD1
j_gene: TRBJ2-7
abundance: .
v_gene: TRBV6-5
CDR3aa: CASRKQGIAYEQYF
CDR3nt: TGTGCCAGCAGAAAACAGGGGATCGCCTACGAGCAGTACTTC

d_gene: .
j_gene: TRBJ2-1
abundance: .
v_gene: TRBV3-1/TRBV3-2
CDR3aa: CASSQDLLYCRESSYNEQFF
CDR3nt: TGTGCCAGCAGCCAAGATCTGTTATACTGCCGGGAGAGCTCCTACAATGAGCAGTTCTTC

d_gene: .
j_gene: TRBJ1-5
abundance: few
v_gene: TRBV19
CDR3aa: CASTGRTDGNQPQHF
CDR3nt: TGTGCCAGTACCGGCAGGACAGACGGCAATCAGCCCCAGCATTTT

d_gene: TRBD1
j_gene: TRBJ2-3
abundance: .
v_gene: TRBV2
CDR3aa: CASSEAFNGQGAVTDTQYF
CDR3nt: TGTGCCAGCAGTGAAGCTTTCAACGGACAGGGGGCTGTCACAGATACGCAGTATTTT

d_gene: TRBD1
j_gene: TRBJ1-2
abundance: .
v_gene: TRBV27
CDR3aa: CASSYRQGYGYTF
CDR3nt: TGTGCCAGCAGTTACAGACAGGGGTATGGCTACACCTTC

d_gene: .
j_gene: TRBJ1-5
abundance: .
v_gene: TRBV11-2
CDR3aa: CASSLDRRQPQHF
CDR3nt: TGTGCCAGCAGCTTAGATAGGAGGCAGCCCCAGCATTTT